The 19 T cell receptor beta chains below were found in one sample sequenced in a study of OX40 agonist ivuxolimab in advanced cancers. Sequenced by immunoSEQ multiplex PCR; TCRdb stores in-frame clones only, minus some. The sample holds about 70,000 clones; roughly 82% are singletons and the top ten take around 5%. The material sequenced was CD4+ or CD8+ T cells sorted from blood, taken in a trial of the OX40 agonist ivuxolimab. Source of these receptors: an adult with an advanced solid tumor such as melanoma, head and neck, liver or kidney cancer.

This sequence joins TRBV7-9 and TRBJ2-5; D is unclear. The CDR3 spans 15 residues. Germline V gives CDR1 SEHNR, CDR2 FQNEAQ (reference sequence). Trimming stripped 1 base from V and 5 bases from J, with 14 bases between. CDR3 sequence: CASSLVPWSLETQYF. The DNA of the CDR3 is TGTGCCAGCAGCTTAGTGCCCTGGAGCTTGGAGACCCAGTACTTC. The full variable domain, rest sourced from reference TRBV7-9 and TRBJ2-5, is DTGVSQNPRHKITKRGQNVTFRCDPISEHNRLYWYRQTLGQGPEFLTYFQNEAQLEKSRLLSDRFSAERPKGSFSTLEIQRTEQGDSAMYLCASSLVPWSLETQYFGPGTRLLVL.

This clone appeared once. CDR3 region: CASSPLGDTGELFF. The CDR3 DNA reads TGTGCCAGCAGTCCACTAGGGGACACCGGGGAGCTGTTTTTT. This sequence joins TRBV2 and TRBJ2-2, with D perhaps assigned TRBD1 or TRBD2 (5 bases each). Germline V lookup: CDR1 SNHLY, CDR2 FYNNEI. V lost 5 bases and J lost 3, with 10 bases in between. The CDR3 length is 14 residues.

The chain is built from TRBV6-1 and TRBJ2-7, with TRBD2 as a possible D gene (6 bases). The DNA end lines up better with TRBJ2-5; the J call may be wrong. CDR1 is MNHNS, CDR2 SASEGT, per germline. The CDR3 runs 14 residues. The CDR3 nucleotides are TGTGCCAGCAGACCCCGGGCGGCGGGGGAGACCCAGTACTTC. It yields the protein CASRPRAAGETQYF.

In DNA, the CDR3 is TGTGCCACCAGCAGATCAGGGTCCTACAATGAGCAGTTCTTC. It specifies CATSRSGSYNEQFF. The V and J genes are TRBV15 and TRBJ2-1, with D perhaps matching TRBD1 (5 bases). The CDR3 consists of 14 residues. Germline assignment: CDR1 LNHNV and CDR2 YYDKDF (reference sequence). The V gene lost 2 bases and the J gene lost 1 base, with 6 bases spanning the gap.

The chain uses TRBV28 and TRBJ1-3, with D unclear. V was cut by 2 bases and J by 0 bases, with 8 bases left in between. Germline CDR1 and CDR2: MDHEN and SYDVKM. CDR3 length equals 15 residues. CDR3 sequence (DNA): TGTGCCAGCAGTTTACCAGGCTCCTCTGGAAACACCATATATTTT. Its protein is CASSLPGSSGNTIYF.

CDR3 sequence reads: CASSVSGGYNEQFF. In DNA form, the CDR3 reads TGTGCCAGCAGCGTTAGCGGGGGGTACAATGAGCAGTTCTTC. The genes are TRBV7-8 and TRBJ2-1, with 10 bases lining up with TRBD2. V dropped 5 bases and J dropped 4; count of bases not matched to a gene: 2. The germline gives CDR1 SGHVS, CDR2 FQNEAQ. The CDR3 loop spans 14 amino acids. Variable domain in full (rest from reference TRBV7-8 and TRBJ2-1): GAGVSQSPRYKVAKRGQDVALRCDPISGHVSLFWYQQALGQGPEFLTYFQNEAQLDKSGLPSDRFFAERPEGSVSTLKIQRTQQEDSAVYLCASSVSGGYNEQFFGPGTRLTVL.

This chain uses TRBV6-1 with TRBJ2-3, with D unclear. CDR1 and CDR2 (germline): MNHNS, SASEGT. The CDR3 has 14 residues. The V gene lost 0 bases and the J gene lost 2 bases, with 6 bases spanning the gap. The CDR3 loop reads CASSEAYLTDTQYF. The CDR3 DNA is TGTGCCAGCAGTGAAGCTTACCTCACAGATACGCAGTATTTT.

The chain is built from TRBV6-6 and TRBJ2-1; perhaps D is TRBD1 or TRBD2 (5 bases each). The germline CDR1 and CDR2 sequences are MNHNY and SVGAGI (reference sequence). The germline V and J ends were trimmed by 2 bases and 12 bases, with 14 bases remaining between them. The CDR3 consists of 13 residues. The CDR3 DNA sequence: TGTGCCAGCAGTTACGGAGAGGGGAGAGGGCAGTTCTTC. This translates into CASSYGEGRGQFF.

In this sample, this clone turned up a few times. The V and J genes are TRBV28 and TRBJ2-7; 10 positions agree with TRBD2. CDR3 length: 15 residues. Germline V gene sequence: CDR1 MDHEN, CDR2 SYDVKM. With V trimmed by 8 bases and J by 1 base, 8 bases remained unmatched. CDR3 loop: CASVSSGSGSYEQYF. The CDR3 DNA reads as TGTGCCAGCGTATCTAGCGGGAGCGGGTCCTACGAGCAGTACTTC.

The chain recombines TRBV6-1 with TRBJ1-4; the D is unclear. The CDR3 length is 13 residues. V dropped 7 bases and J dropped 0 bases, with 6 bases sitting between them. Germline CDR1 reads MNHNS; CDR2 reads SASEGT. CDR3 region: CASMAATNEKLFF. The CDR3 DNA sequence: TGTGCCAGCATGGCTGCAACTAATGAAAAACTGTTTTTT.

This clone came up once. The chain is built from TRBV5-6 and TRBJ2-3, with D unresolved. The CDR3 runs to 11 residues. The ends were cut back, 4 bases at V and 6 bases at J, with 6 bases in the middle. In germline, CDR1 is SGHDT, CDR2 YYEEEE. The CDR3 DNA reads TGTGCCAGCAGCCTCCTTGATACGCAGTATTTT. Protein: CASSLLDTQYF. Full variable domain (rest looked up from reference TRBV5-6 and TRBJ2-3): DAGVTQSPTHLIKTRGQQVTLRCSPKSGHDTVSWYQQALGQGPQFIFQYYEEEERQRGNFPDRFSGHQFPNYSSELNVNALLLGDSALYLCASSLLDTQYFGPGTRLTVL.

This clone was observed once. CDR3 nucleotides: TGTGCCAGCAGGCAACGGACGGCAGAACAAGAGACCCAGTACTTC. It is translated as CASRQRTAEQETQYF. The rearrangement uses TRBV5-8 and TRBJ2-5; D is undetermined. Germline V lookup: CDR1 SGHTS, CDR2 YDEGEE. The CDR3 runs to 15 residues. Trimming left V 5 bases short and J 2 bases short, with 16 bases between.

V is TRBV6-6 and J is TRBJ2-7; D possibly corresponds to TRBD1 (5 bases). CDR1 is MNHNY and CDR2 is SVGAGI in the germline V gene (reference sequence). The CDR3 runs 14 residues. Trimming took 10 bases from V and 4 from J, leaving 20 bases between them. This CDR3 reads CATAQSGLWYEQYF. CDR3 DNA sequence: TGTGCCACCGCACAATCAGGGTTGTGGTACGAGCAGTACTTC.

The chain is built from TRBV28 and TRBJ1-2, with TRBD1 as a possible D gene (5 bases). Germline CDR1 reads MDHEN; CDR2 reads SYDVKM. CDR3 length: 15 residues. The V gene lost 5 bases and the J gene lost 2 bases, with 15 bases spanning the gap. The CDR3 DNA follows: TGTGCCAGCAGTGTGCCCCAGGGAAGGAACTATGGCTACACCTTC. Translation: CASSVPQGRNYGYTF.

The V call is TRBV28, the J call TRBJ2-7, with D perhaps matching TRBD2 (5 bases). The germline V gene has CDR1 MDHEN and CDR2 SYDVKM. Trimming stripped 7 bases from V and 5 bases from J, with 9 bases between. CDR3 length equals 11 residues. The CDR3 nucleotides read TGTGCCAGCAACGAGGAGGACGAGCAGTACTTC. This gives the protein CASNEEDEQYF.

This sequence joins TRBV6-5 and TRBJ2-7; D might be TRBD1 or TRBD2, each matching 6 bases. CDR1 and CDR2 (germline): MNHEY, SVGAGI. Trimming removed 6 bases at V and 6 bases at J, with 15 bases between. The length of the CDR3 is 13 residues. CDR3 bases: TGTGCCAGCAGGCCGCGACAGGAGGGCGAGCAGTACTTC. Amino acids: CASRPRQEGEQYF.

The CDR3 DNA reads TGTGCCAGCAGTGCACGGGGGCCGGATACGCAGTATTTT. It is translated as CASSARGPDTQYF. This rearrangement joins TRBV27 to TRBJ2-3; D could derive from TRBD1 or TRBD2 (6 bases each). Between the trimmed V and J ends, which lost 5 bases and 6 bases, there was a span of 12 bases. The CDR3 extends over 13 amino acids. From germline, CDR1 is MNHEY and CDR2 SMNVEV (reference sequence).

The genes are TRBV4-3 and TRBJ1-4; D not resolved. This CDR3 has 16 residues. V was shortened by 2 bases and J by 4 bases, with 14 bases between the two germline ends. Germline V gives CDR1 LGHNA, CDR2 YSLEER. CDR3 coding DNA: TGCGCCAGCAGCCAATCTGGCGGGCCGAATAATGAAAAACTGTTTTTT. Protein product: CASSQSGGPNNEKLFF.

DNA of the CDR3: TGCGCCAGCAGCTTGGGACTGGAAACTGAAGCTTTCTTT. It is translated as CASSLGLETEAFF. The chain carries TRBV5-1 and TRBJ1-1, with D unclear. The ends were cut back, 0 bases at V and 5 bases at J, with 8 bases in the middle. Germline V CDR1 and CDR2: SGHRS, YFSETQ. The CDR3 extends over 13 amino acids.